Below, one TCR beta chain is given with its context. Cohort placement rested on clinical history that participants reported themselves. Profiled with immunoSEQ multiplex PCR; TCRdb holds only in-frame clones, not every one. Counted here are 240,000 or so clones, roughly 83% occurring once; the ten biggest clones make up 2% to 2.5%. These data belong to a study of blood T cell repertoires in COVID-19. Overall study context: Sites across the United States, Italy and Spain contributed samples from acute and convalescent COVID-19. From T cells, B-cell-depleted T cells, or PBMCs came the material, which was cDNA or gDNA.

Trimming at V came to 1 base and at J to 5 bases, leaving 2 bases not matched to a gene. CDR1 is MNHEY, CDR2 SVGEGT, per germline. The CDR3 extends over 13 amino acids. The chain couples TRBV6-2 or TRBV6-3 to TRBJ2-7; TRBD2 matches 7 bases. The sequenced material came from PBMCs or T cells enriched from blood (not recorded which). This clonotype was obtained from a woman in her fifties or sixties who had recovered from COVID-19. The CDR3: CASSYLGLNEQYF. Written as DNA, the CDR3 is TGTGCCAGCAGTTACTTGGGACTAAACGAGCAGTACTTC.